The 15 T cell receptor beta chains below all came from one sample that was sequenced in a study of T cells in Graves' hyperthyroidism and ophthalmopathy. Authors of the study amplified TCR beta CDR3 regions from RNA transcripts. When the TCR CDR3 underwent first-round RT-PCR, the HTBI primer set was used. TCRdb reprocessed the multiplex PCR reads with MiXCR, giving one entry per CDR3 protein. The repertoire holds fewer than 650,000 distinct CDR3 sequences, with over 12% as singletons. The sequencing sample was made of blood. Source of these receptors: a woman aged 40 to 50 with Graves' ophthalmopathy.

This clonotype was found many times. The V and J genes are TRBV5-1 and TRBJ1-1; D uncertain. The CDR3 spans 15 residues. Trimming cost V 3 bases and J 0 bases, with 12 bases left between them. The germline CDR1 and CDR2 sequences are SGHRS and YFSETQ. CDR3 bases: TGCGCCAGCAGCTGGGCCCCTGGGGTGAACACTGAAGCTTTCTTT. It yields the protein CASSWAPGVNTEAFF.

This clonotype was found many times. J is TRBJ2-7 and V is TRBV7-6; 10 nucleotides agree with TRBD1. The CDR3 has 16 residues. Germline V CDR1 and CDR2: SGHVS, FNYEAQ. The junction had 10 bases not matched to a gene; V was cut back by 2 bases and J by 6 bases. The CDR3 region is CASSLFGTGDLSEQYF. The CDR3 nucleotides read TGTGCCAGCAGCTTATTCGGGACAGGGGATCTCTCCGAGCAGTACTTC.

This clonotype came up many times. The chain carries TRBV6-2 or TRBV6-3 and TRBJ1-1; 7 bases are shared with TRBD1. The CDR3 covers 19 residues. The ends lost 5 bases at V and 1 base at J; junction bases unmatched: 19. Germline CDR1 MNHEY, CDR2 SVGEGT. This CDR3 is CASSRGVRGVVPGNTEAFF. DNA of the CDR3: TGTGCCAGCAGTCGGGGGGTCAGGGGGGTTGTTCCGGGGAACACTGAAGCTTTCTTT.

This clonotype was recorded a few times. This chain links TRBV29-1 with TRBJ2-2; D remains ambiguous. The ends were cut back, 4 bases at V and 1 base at J, with 7 bases in the middle. Germline V CDR1 and CDR2: SQVTM, ANQGSEA. This CDR3 has 13 residues. In DNA form, the CDR3 reads TGCAGCGTTGGCCAGCTGAACACCGGGGAGCTGTTTTTT. Translated: CSVGQLNTGELFF.

This clonotype showed up just a few times. V and J are TRBV30 and TRBJ2-7; 8 bases are shared with TRBD1. Per the germline V gene, CDR1 is GTSNPN and CDR2 is SVGIG (reference sequence). The CDR3 has 12 residues. The V gene end was trimmed by 2 bases and the J gene end by 7 bases; junction bases not matched to a gene: 4. The CDR3 reads CAWSQGATEQYF. The CDR3 DNA sequence: TGTGCCTGGAGTCAGGGGGCCACAGAGCAGTACTTC. The whole variable domain, remainder taken from reference TRBV30 and TRBJ2-7, is SQTIHQWPATLVQPVGSPLSLECTVEGTSNPNLYWYRQAAGRGLQLLFYSVGIGQISSEVPQNLSASRPQDRQFILSSKKLLLSDSGFYLCAWSQGATEQYFGPGTRLTVT.

This clonotype was seen repeatedly, ten times or more. This rearrangement joins TRBV4-1 to TRBJ1-5, with unresolved D. The V gene lost 4 bases and the J gene lost 0 bases, with 10 bases spanning the gap. Germline assignment: CDR1 MGHRA and CDR2 YSYEKL. This CDR3 contains 15 residues. CDR3 amino acids: CASSPGAYSNQPQHF. CDR3 DNA sequence: TGCGCCAGCAGCCCAGGAGCGTATAGCAATCAGCCCCAGCATTTT.

This clonotype was counted at least ten times. The rearrangement links TRBV29-1 to TRBJ1-2, with a possible D match to TRBD1 (5 bases). The CDR3 runs to 14 residues. Germline V gene data show CDR1 as SQVTM and CDR2 as ANQGSEA. The V end lost 0 bases, the J end lost 4 bases, and 12 bases lay between the germline ends. The CDR3 coding sequence is TGCAGCGTTGAAGAGAGGCAGGGAGGCTATGGCTACACCTTC. Translation gives CSVEERQGGYGYTF.

This clonotype was observed many times. The rearrangement links TRBV29-1 to TRBJ2-1; no clear D. Germline V gives CDR1 SQVTM, CDR2 ANQGSEA. V was pared by 4 bases and J by 6 bases, with 4 bases between. The CDR3 consists of 10 residues. DNA of the CDR3: TGCAGCGTTGGTGGCAATGAGCAGTTCTTC. This codes for CSVGGNEQFF.

This clonotype was seen many times. V gene TRBV20-1 combines with J gene TRBJ1-2; 7 bases fit TRBD1. The CDR3 is 13 residues long. J was trimmed by 8 bases and V by 5 bases; bases with no gene match: 11. CDR1 is DFQATT and CDR2 is SNEGSKA in the germline V gene (reference sequence). The CDR3 nucleotides read TGCAGTGCTCAATTTCCGGGACAGAGAGGCTACACCTTC. Its protein product is CSAQFPGQRGYTF.

A few counts support this clonotype. V and J are TRBV20-1 and TRBJ2-2; 7 nucleotides align to TRBD2. Germline V gene lookup returns CDR1 DFQATT and CDR2 SNEGSKA (reference sequence). The J segment lost 5 bases and the V segment lost 3 bases, leaving 9 bases of the junction unmatched. This CDR3 contains 15 residues. The CDR3 reads CSARDLAEPTGELFF. CDR3 coding DNA: TGCAGTGCTAGGGACCTAGCGGAGCCTACCGGGGAGCTGTTTTTT.

Many counts were recorded for this clonotype. The chain is built from TRBV11-2 and TRBJ2-7; 7 nucleotides align to TRBD2. J was trimmed by 3 bases and V by 5 bases; bases with no gene match: 10. The CDR3 consists of 15 residues. Germline values: CDR1 SGHAT, CDR2 FQNNGV. The CDR3 region is CASSNIRTRLYEQYF. The DNA of the CDR3 is TGTGCCAGCAGCAACATTCGGACTAGACTCTACGAGCAGTACTTC. The whole variable domain, filled in from reference TRBV11-2 and TRBJ2-7, reads EAGVAQSPRYKIIEKRQSVAFWCNPISGHATLYWYQQILGQGPKLLIQFQNNGVVDDSQLPKDRFSAERLKGVDSTLKIQPAKLEDSAVYLCASSNIRTRLYEQYFGPGTRLTVT.

This clonotype has ten or more counts. CDR3 region: CASVGMATGGELFF. CDR3 DNA: TGTGCCAGCGTGGGTATGGCCACGGGCGGGGAGCTGTTTTTT. This sequence joins TRBV2 and TRBJ2-2; no clear D. Germline-derived CDR1 and CDR2 are SNHLY and FYNNEI. V lost 8 bases and J 7 bases, leaving 17 bases between the germline ends. The CDR3 totals 14 residues.

This clonotype appeared many times. The chain recombines TRBV6-5 with TRBJ1-5, with a weak D call TRBD1 (6 bases). Trimming stripped 8 bases from V and 6 bases from J, with 26 bases between. Germline CDR1 reads MNHEY; CDR2 reads SVGAGI. This CDR3 is built from 17 residues. The CDR3 DNA follows: TGTGCCAGCGTCTACCCTGTGGGGGAACAGGGTATTCAGCCCCAGCATTTT. Encoded protein: CASVYPVGEQGIQPQHF.

The table lists this clonotype with many counts. The chain uses TRBV19 and TRBJ2-7, with 7 bases fitting TRBD1. This CDR3 is 16 amino acids long. V lost 0 bases and J lost 4; bases outside the gene matches: 9. Germline V CDR1 and CDR2: LNHDA, SQIVND (reference sequence). CDR3 nucleotide sequence: TGTGCCAGTAGTATAGATTTCGCAGGGGGTTGGTACGAGCAGTACTTC. Its translation: CASSIDFAGGWYEQYF.

This clonotype came up many times. The CDR3 region is CASSSTRQYSGANVLTF. The CDR3 nucleotides are TGTGCCAGCAGTTCTACTCGACAGTACTCTGGGGCCAACGTCCTGACTTTC. The chain employs TRBV6-5 and TRBJ2-6, with a weak D call TRBD1 (5 bases). V was cut by 4 bases and J by 0 bases, with 13 bases left in between. The CDR3 contains 17 residues. The V gene's germline CDR1 is MNHEY and CDR2 SVGAGI.